The clone carrying this T cell receptor (beta chain) came up a few times. MiXCR, run by TCRdb on the RT-PCR reads, gives a single entry per CDR3 protein. Of more than 850,000 distinct CDR3 sequences in the sample, roughly 18% are singletons; the top ten hold around 6%. The source of the sample is a study of patients and donors after allogeneic stem cell transplantation. There are 15 residues in the CDR3. V was shortened by 3 bases and J by 4 bases, with 13 bases between the two germline ends. In germline, CDR1 is SQVTM, CDR2 ANQGSEA. The clonotype comes from a human donor who was either an allogeneic HSCT recipient or a stem cell or donor lymphocyte infusion donor (not recorded which). It is not recorded whose cells these are; they may come from a transplant donor. Sequences were obtained from blood, either unsorted or a sorted T cell fraction (not recorded which). This sequence joins TRBV29-1 and TRBJ2-6; D may match TRBD1 or TRBD2 (5 bases each). The CDR3 protein is CSVEGRESGANVLTF. CDR3 nucleotides: TGCAGCGTTGAGGGCAGGGAGTCCGGGGCCAACGTCCTGACTTTC.